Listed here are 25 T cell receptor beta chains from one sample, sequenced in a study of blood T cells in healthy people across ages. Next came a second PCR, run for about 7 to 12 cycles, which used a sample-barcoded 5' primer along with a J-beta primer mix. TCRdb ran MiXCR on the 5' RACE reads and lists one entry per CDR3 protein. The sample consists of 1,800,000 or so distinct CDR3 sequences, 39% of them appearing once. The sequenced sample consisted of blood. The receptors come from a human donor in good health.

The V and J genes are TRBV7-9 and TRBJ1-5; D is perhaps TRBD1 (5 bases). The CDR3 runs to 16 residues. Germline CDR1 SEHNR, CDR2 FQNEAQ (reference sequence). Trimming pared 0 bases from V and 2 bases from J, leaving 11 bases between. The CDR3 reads CASSLAGGTGNQPQHF. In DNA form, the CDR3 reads TGTGCCAGCAGCTTAGCCGGGGGGACGGGCAATCAGCCCCAGCATTTT.

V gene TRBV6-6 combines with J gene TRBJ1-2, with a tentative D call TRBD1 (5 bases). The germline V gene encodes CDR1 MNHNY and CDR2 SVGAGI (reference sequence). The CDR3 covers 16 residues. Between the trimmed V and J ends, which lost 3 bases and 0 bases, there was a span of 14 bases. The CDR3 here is CASSYYGRGPNYGYTF. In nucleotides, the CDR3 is TGTGCCAGCAGTTATTACGGACGGGGACCTAACTATGGCTACACCTTC.

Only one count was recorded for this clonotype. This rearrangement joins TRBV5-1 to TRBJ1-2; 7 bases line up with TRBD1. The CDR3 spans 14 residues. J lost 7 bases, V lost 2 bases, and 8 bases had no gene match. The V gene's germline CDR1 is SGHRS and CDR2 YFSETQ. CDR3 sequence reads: CASSLNAAGGGYTF. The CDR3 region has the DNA TGCGCCAGCAGCTTAAACGCGGCAGGGGGTGGCTACACCTTC.

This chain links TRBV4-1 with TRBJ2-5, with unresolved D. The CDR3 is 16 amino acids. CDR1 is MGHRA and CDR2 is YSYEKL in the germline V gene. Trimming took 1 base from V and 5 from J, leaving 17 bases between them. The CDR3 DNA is TGCGCCAGCAGCCAAGTTTCCCTGAGGAGCTCCGAGACCCAGTACTTC. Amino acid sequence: CASSQVSLRSSETQYF.

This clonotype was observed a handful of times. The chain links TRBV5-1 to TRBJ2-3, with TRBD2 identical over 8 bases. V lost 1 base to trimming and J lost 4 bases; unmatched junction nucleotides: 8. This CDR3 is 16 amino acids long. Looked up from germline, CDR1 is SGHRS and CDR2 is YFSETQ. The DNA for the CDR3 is TGCGCCAGCAGCTTGATCGGGGGGGTTTTACCAGATACGCAGTATTTT. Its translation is CASSLIGGVLPDTQYF.

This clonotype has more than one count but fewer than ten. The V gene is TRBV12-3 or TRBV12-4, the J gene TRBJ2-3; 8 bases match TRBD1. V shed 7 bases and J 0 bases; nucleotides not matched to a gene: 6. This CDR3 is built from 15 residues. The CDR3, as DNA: TGTGCCAGCATCCTCGACAGGGGTAGCACAGATACGCAGTATTTT. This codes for CASILDRGSTDTQYF.

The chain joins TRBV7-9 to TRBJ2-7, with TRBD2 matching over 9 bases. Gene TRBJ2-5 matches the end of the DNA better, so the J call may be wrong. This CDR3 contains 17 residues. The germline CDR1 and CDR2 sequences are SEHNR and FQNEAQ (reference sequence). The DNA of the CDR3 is TGTGCCAGCAGCTTAGGTTTACTGGGACTAGCTGTCGAGACCCAGTACTTC. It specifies CASSLGLLGLAVETQYF.

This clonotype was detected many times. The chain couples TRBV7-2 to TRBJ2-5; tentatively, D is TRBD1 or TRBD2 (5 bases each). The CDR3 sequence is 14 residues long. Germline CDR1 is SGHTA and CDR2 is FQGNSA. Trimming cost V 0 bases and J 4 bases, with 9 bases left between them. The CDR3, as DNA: TGTGCCAGCAGCTTAGCGCGTGGGACAGAGACCCAGTACTTC. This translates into CASSLARGTETQYF.

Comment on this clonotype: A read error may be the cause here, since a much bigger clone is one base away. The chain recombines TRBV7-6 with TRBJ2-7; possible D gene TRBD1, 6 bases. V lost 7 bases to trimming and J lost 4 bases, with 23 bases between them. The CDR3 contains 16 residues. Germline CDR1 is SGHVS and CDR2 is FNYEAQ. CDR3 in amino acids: CASNPRGSNGAYEQYF. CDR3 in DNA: TGTGCCAGCAACCCGAGGGGGAGTAATGGGGCTTACGAGCAGTACTTC. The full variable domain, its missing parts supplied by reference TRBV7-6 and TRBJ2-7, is GAGVSQSPRYKVTKRGQDVALRCDPISGHVSLYWYRQALGQGPEFLTYFNYEAQQDKSGLPNDRFSAERPEGSISTLTIQRTEQRDSAMYRCASNPRGSNGAYEQYFGPGTRLTVT.

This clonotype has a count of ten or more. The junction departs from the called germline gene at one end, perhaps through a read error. CDR3 amino acids: CASSPDRGNTEAFF. CDR3 DNA sequence: TGTGCCAGCAGCCCGGACAGGGGGAACACTGAAGCTTTCTTT. V gene TRBV5-1 combines with J gene TRBJ1-1, with 9 bases aligning to TRBD1. CDR3 size: 14 residues. Germline V lookup: CDR1 SGHRS, CDR2 YFSETQ.

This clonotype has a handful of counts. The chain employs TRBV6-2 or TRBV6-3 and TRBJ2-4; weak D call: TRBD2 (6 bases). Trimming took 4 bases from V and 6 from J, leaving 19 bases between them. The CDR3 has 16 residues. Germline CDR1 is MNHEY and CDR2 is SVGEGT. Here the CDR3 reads CASSSRSPGGINIQYF. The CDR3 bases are TGTGCCAGCAGTTCCCGATCACCCGGGGGAATAAACATTCAGTACTTC.

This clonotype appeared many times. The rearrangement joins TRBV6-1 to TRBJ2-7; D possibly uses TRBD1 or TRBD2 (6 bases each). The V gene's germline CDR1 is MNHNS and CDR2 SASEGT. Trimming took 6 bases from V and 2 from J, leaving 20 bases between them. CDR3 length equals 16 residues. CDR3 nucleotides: TGTGCCAGCAGCGGGGGCCTACAGGGAACTACCTACGAGCAGTACTTC. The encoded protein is CASSGGLQGTTYEQYF.

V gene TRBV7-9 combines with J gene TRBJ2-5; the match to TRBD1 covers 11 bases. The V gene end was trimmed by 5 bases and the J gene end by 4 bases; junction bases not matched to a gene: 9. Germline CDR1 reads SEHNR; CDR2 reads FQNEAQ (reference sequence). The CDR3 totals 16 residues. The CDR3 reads CASSPVDRGRGETQYF. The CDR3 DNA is TGTGCCAGCAGCCCAGTGGACAGGGGGCGCGGAGAGACCCAGTACTTC.

The CDR3 is CASSSGDRANTEAFF. In DNA, the CDR3 is TGTGCCAGCAGCTCAGGTGACAGGGCGAACACTGAAGCTTTCTTT. V usage is TRBV9 and J usage is TRBJ1-1; 7 bases line up with TRBD1. The CDR3 contains 15 residues. The trim removed 4 bases at V and 1 base at J, leaving 7 bases unmatched. Germline V gives CDR1 SGDLS, CDR2 YYNGEE.

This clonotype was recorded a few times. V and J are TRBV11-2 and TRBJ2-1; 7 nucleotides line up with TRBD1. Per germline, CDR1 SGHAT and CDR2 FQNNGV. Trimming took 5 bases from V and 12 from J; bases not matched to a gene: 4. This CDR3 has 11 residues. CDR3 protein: CASSVNRGQFF. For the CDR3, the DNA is TGTGCCAGCAGCGTAAACAGGGGGCAGTTCTTC.

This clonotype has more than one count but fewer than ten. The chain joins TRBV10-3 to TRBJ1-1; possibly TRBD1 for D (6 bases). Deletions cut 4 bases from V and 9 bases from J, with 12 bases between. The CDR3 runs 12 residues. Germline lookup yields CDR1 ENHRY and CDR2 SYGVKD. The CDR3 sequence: CAISAGGGKAFF. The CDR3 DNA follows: TGTGCCATCAGTGCGGGGGGCGGAAAAGCTTTCTTT.

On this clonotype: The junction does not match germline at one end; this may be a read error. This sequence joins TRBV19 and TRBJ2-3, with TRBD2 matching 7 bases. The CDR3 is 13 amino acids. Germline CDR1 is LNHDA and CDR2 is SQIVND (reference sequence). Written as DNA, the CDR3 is TGTGCCAGGAGTATAACGTCGGGGGGTACGCAGTATTTT. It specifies CARSITSGGTQYF. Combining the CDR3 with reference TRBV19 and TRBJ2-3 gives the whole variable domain DGGITQSPKYLFRKEGQNVTLSCEQNLNHDAMYWYRQDPGQGLRLIYYSQIVNDFQKGDIAEGYSVSREKKESFPLTVTSAQKNPTAFYLCARSITSGGTQYFGPGTRLTVL.

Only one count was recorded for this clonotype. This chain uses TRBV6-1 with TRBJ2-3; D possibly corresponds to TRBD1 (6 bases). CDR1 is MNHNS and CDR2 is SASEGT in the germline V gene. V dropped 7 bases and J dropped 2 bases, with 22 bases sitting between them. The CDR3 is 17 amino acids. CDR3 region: CASTLVNRQVFTDTQYF. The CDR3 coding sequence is TGTGCCAGCACCCTTGTAAACCGACAGGTATTCACAGATACGCAGTATTTT.

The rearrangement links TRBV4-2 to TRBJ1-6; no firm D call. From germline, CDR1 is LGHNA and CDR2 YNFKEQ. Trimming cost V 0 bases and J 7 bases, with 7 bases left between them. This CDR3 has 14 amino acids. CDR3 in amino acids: CASSQDSWNSPLHF. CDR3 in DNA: TGTGCCAGCAGCCAAGATAGTTGGAATTCACCCCTCCACTTT.

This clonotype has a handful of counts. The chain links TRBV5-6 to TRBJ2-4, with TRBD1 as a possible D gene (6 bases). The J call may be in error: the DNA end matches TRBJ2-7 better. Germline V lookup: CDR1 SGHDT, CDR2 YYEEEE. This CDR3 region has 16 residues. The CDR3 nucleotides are TGTGCCAGCAGCAGTTACTGGGACACGATATCCCACGAGCAGTACTTC. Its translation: CASSSYWDTISHEQYF.

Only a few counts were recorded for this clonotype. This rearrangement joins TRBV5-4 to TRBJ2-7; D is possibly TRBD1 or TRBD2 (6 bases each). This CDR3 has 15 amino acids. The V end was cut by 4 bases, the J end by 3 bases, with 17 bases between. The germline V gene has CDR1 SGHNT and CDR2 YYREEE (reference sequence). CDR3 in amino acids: CASSRGQGIGYEQYF. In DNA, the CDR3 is TGTGCCAGCAGCCGGGGGCAGGGTATAGGCTACGAGCAGTACTTC.

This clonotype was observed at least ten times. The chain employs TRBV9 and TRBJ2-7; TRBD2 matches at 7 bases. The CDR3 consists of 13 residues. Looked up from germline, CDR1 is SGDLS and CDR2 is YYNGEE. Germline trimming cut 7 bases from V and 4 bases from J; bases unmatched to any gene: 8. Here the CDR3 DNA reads TGTGCCAGCTCACCGGGAGGAGATTACGAGCAGTACTTC. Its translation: CASSPGGDYEQYF.

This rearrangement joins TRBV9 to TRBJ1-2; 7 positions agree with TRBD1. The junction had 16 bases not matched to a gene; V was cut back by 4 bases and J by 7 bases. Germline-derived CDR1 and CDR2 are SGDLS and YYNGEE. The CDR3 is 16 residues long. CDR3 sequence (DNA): TGTGCCAGCAGCCCGGTCTCCGGGACAGATCTGATTGGCTACACCTTC. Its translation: CASSPVSGTDLIGYTF.

The CDR3 nucleotides are TGCAGCGTTGAAGATCTAGCTTTTAACCCATTTAACTATGGCTACACCTTC. Amino acid sequence: CSVEDLAFNPFNYGYTF. The chain uses TRBV29-1 and TRBJ1-2; no definite D call. The CDR3 runs to 17 residues. Trimming took 0 bases from V and 1 from J, leaving 18 bases between them. Per the germline V gene, CDR1 is SQVTM and CDR2 is ANQGSEA.

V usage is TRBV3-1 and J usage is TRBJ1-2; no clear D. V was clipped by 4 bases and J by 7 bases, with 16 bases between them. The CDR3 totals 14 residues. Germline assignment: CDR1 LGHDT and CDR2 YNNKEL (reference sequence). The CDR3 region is CASSPPQTVAGYTF. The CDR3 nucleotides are TGTGCCAGCAGCCCGCCCCAAACAGTTGCTGGCTACACCTTC. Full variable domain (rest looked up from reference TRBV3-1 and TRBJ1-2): DTAVSQTPKYLVTQMGNDKSIKCEQNLGHDTMYWYKQDSKKFLKIMFSYNNKELIINETVPNRFSPKSPDKAHLNLHINSLELGDSAVYFCASSPPQTVAGYTFGSGTRLTVV.